A single sample is the source of the 30 T cell receptor beta chains below, sequenced in a study of shared clonotypes between healthy human individuals. The assay was immunoSEQ multiplex PCR, and TCRdb's table has in-frame clones only and misses some. There are some 1,100,000 clones in the sample; 75% to 85% occur only once, and under 0.65% lies in the top ten. Sequenced sample: memory CD4+ T cells from PBMCs. Subset denoted: CD45RA-negative fraction. The receptors derive from a man between 18 and 35 years old in good health. Some clones in this sample may be carry-over from other donors' samples.

The chain joins TRBV28 to TRBJ1-4; 8 nucleotides align to TRBD1. The CDR3 has 14 amino acids. Germline V CDR1 and CDR2: MDHEN, SYDVKM. V lost 6 bases, J lost 7 bases, and 7 bases stayed unmatched. The CDR3 sequence is CASSTPGGGEKLFF. CDR3 nucleotide sequence: TGTGCCAGCAGCACTCCAGGGGGCGGTGAAAAACTGTTTTTT.

In the case of this clone: Other nucleotide sequences in the sample specify the same CDR3. The rearrangement uses TRBV28 and TRBJ1-2, with D possibly TRBD1 on 5 matching bases. The germline gives CDR1 MDHEN, CDR2 SYDVKM. CDR3 length: 14 amino acids. With 2 bases removed from V and 8 bases from J, the gap between germline ends came to 15 bases. This chain's CDR3 is CASSLTSGLYGYTF. CDR3 coding DNA: TGTGCCAGCAGTTTAACATCAGGGCTCTACGGCTACACCTTC.

This chain uses TRBV28 with TRBJ2-3; 9 positions match TRBD1. V was clipped by 7 bases and J by 5 bases; unmatched bases: 7. There are 14 residues in the CDR3. In germline, CDR1 is MDHEN, CDR2 SYDVKM. The CDR3 region is CASKLQGAVDTQYF. In nucleotides, the CDR3 is TGTGCCAGCAAACTACAGGGGGCTGTAGATACGCAGTATTTT.

A remark on this clone: This sample also contains other DNA sequences that code for the same CDR3. CDR3 DNA sequence: TGTGCCAGCAGTTTCAGGGGGTACGAGCAGTACTTC. Its protein is CASSFRGYEQYF. The chain is built from TRBV28 and TRBJ2-7; 7 nucleotides line up with TRBD1. Per the germline V gene, CDR1 is MDHEN and CDR2 is SYDVKM. J gave up 4 bases and V 3 bases, and 0 bases lay outside the gene matches. The CDR3 loop spans 12 amino acids.

The V and J genes are TRBV27 and TRBJ1-4; 10 bases fit TRBD1. Germline trimming cut 5 bases from V and 8 bases from J; bases unmatched to any gene: 8. CDR3 length: 15 amino acids. CDR1 MNHEY and CDR2 SMNVEV come from the germline V gene (reference sequence). The CDR3 DNA follows: TGTGCCAGCAGTCCTCTGGGGACAGGGGAGGAAAAACTGTTTTTT. Amino acids: CASSPLGTGEEKLFF.

The table lists this clone with a few counts. The J gene is TRBJ2-3, the V gene TRBV4-1; perhaps TRBD2 as D (5 bases). The V and J ends lost 3 bases and 4 bases respectively, with 11 bases between them. This CDR3 is built from 14 residues. Germline V CDR1 and CDR2: MGHRA, YSYEKL. CDR3 bases: TGCGCCAGCAGCCAGGCTGGGCGGGCAGATACGCAGTATTTT. Translated, it gives CASSQAGRADTQYF.

The rearrangement joins TRBV6-4 to TRBJ1-2, with TRBD1 matching 8 bases. J gave up 4 bases and V 2 bases, and 6 bases lay outside the gene matches. The germline V gene encodes CDR1 MRHNA and CDR2 SNTAGT. The CDR3 contains 15 residues. CDR3 nucleotides: TGTGCCAGCAGTGACGAGGCAGGGGGCGTCTATGGCTACACCTTC. Translation: CASSDEAGGVYGYTF.

The CDR3 nucleotides are TGTGCCAGCAGCTTTAGCCGGGACAGGGCCTTAGCGGGCAGTTATGGCTACACCTTC. Protein product: CASSFSRDRALAGSYGYTF. V is TRBV7-6 and J is TRBJ1-2; 9 bases are a match to TRBD1. Germline values: CDR1 SGHVS, CDR2 FNYEAQ. The trim removed 3 bases at V and 5 bases at J, leaving 19 bases unmatched. The CDR3 is made up of 19 amino acids.

This clone was observed a single time. The genes are TRBV7-6 and TRBJ2-3, with D possibly TRBD2 on 6 matching bases. The V end was cut by 4 bases, the J end by 6 bases, with 14 bases between. This CDR3 is 14 amino acids long. Germline values: CDR1 SGHVS, CDR2 FNYEAQ. CDR3 in amino acids: CASSSPAEGDTQYF. The CDR3 DNA is TGTGCCAGCAGCTCCCCAGCGGAGGGGGATACGCAGTATTTT. The full variable domain, its missing parts supplied by reference TRBV7-6 and TRBJ2-3, is GAGVSQSPRYKVTKRGQDVALRCDPISGHVSLYWYRQALGQGPEFLTYFNYEAQQDKSGLPNDRFSAERPEGSISTLTIQRTEQRDSAMYRCASSSPAEGDTQYFGPGTRLTVL.

The chain combines TRBV30 with TRBJ2-7; 13 nucleotides align to TRBD2. Germline values: CDR1 GTSNPN, CDR2 SVGIG (reference sequence). Unmatched junction bases numbered 3, after V lost 0 bases and J lost 4 bases. The CDR3 extends over 15 amino acids. The CDR3 region has the DNA TGTGCCTGGAGTGTACTAGCGGGAGGGCCATACGAGCAGTACTTC. This codes for CAWSVLAGGPYEQYF.

The chain couples TRBV7-2 to TRBJ1-4, with 8 nucleotides matching TRBD1. Germline lookup yields CDR1 SGHTA and CDR2 FQGNSA. The trim removed 2 bases at V and 4 bases at J, leaving 9 bases unmatched. This CDR3 contains 17 residues. Here the CDR3 reads CASSLHRQGLGNEKLFF. For the CDR3, the DNA is TGTGCCAGCAGCTTACATCGACAGGGGTTGGGTAATGAAAAACTGTTTTTT. Variable domain in full (rest from reference TRBV7-2 and TRBJ1-4): GAGVSQSPSNKVTEKGKDVELRCDPISGHTALYWYRQSLGQGLEFLIYFQGNSAPDKSGLPSDRFSAERTGGSVSTLTIQRTQQEDSAVYLCASSLHRQGLGNEKLFFGSGTQLSVL.

This clone appeared a single time. The chain employs TRBV5-8 and TRBJ1-3, with D unresolved. The CDR3 is made up of 16 amino acids. CDR1 and CDR2 from the germline V gene are SGHTS and YDEGEE. Trimming took 1 base from V and 0 from J, leaving 11 bases between them. This CDR3 is CASSLSKRSSGNTIYF. For the CDR3, the DNA is TGTGCCAGCAGCTTGTCCAAGCGGTCCTCTGGAAACACCATATATTTT.

This sequence joins TRBV10-3 and TRBJ2-6, with 13 bases fitting TRBD2. CDR1 is ENHRY, CDR2 SYGVKD, per germline. The ends lost 8 bases at V and 2 bases at J; junction bases unmatched: 6. CDR3 size: 17 residues. CDR3 coding DNA: TGTGCCATCGGAGGACTAGCGGGAGTTGCTGGGGCCAACGTCCTGACTTTC. Protein product: CAIGGLAGVAGANVLTF.

This clone was recorded at least ten times. The rearrangement uses TRBV7-2 and TRBJ2-3; no definite D call. Germline V gives CDR1 SGHTA, CDR2 FQGNSA. Trimming pared 3 bases from V and 3 bases from J, leaving 10 bases between. The CDR3 runs to 14 residues. CDR3 region: CASSFSTETDTQYF. CDR3 DNA: TGTGCCAGCAGCTTCTCTACAGAGACAGATACGCAGTATTTT.

The rearrangement uses TRBV6-5 and TRBJ1-2; 7 bases align to TRBD1. V lost 2 bases to trimming and J lost 6 bases; unmatched junction nucleotides: 6. This CDR3 has 14 residues. CDR1 is MNHEY and CDR2 is SVGAGI in the germline V gene. DNA for the CDR3: TGTGCCAGCAGTTACACGGGGACAGTCAATGGCTACACCTTC. It specifies CASSYTGTVNGYTF.

This clone has a count of ten or more. The chain joins TRBV6-1 to TRBJ1-1, with 8 bases fitting TRBD1. The CDR3 contains 14 residues. Germline values: CDR1 MNHNS, CDR2 SASEGT. V shed 6 bases and J 5 bases; nucleotides not matched to a gene: 8. The CDR3 sequence is CASRQGERRTEAFF. The DNA for the CDR3 is TGTGCCAGCAGACAGGGGGAACGGAGGACTGAAGCTTTCTTT.

V and J are TRBV14 and TRBJ1-2; D might be TRBD1 (5 bases). Germline V CDR1 and CDR2: SGHDN, FVKESK. The CDR3 covers 17 residues. The V end lost 1 base, the J end lost 6 bases, and 21 bases lay between the germline ends. CDR3: CASSQAWGLWSPDGYTF. The CDR3 DNA reads TGTGCCAGCAGCCAAGCATGGGGCCTCTGGAGTCCCGATGGCTACACCTTC.

The V gene is TRBV5-1, the J gene TRBJ2-3, with D perhaps given as TRBD1 or TRBD2 (7 bases each). Germline values: CDR1 SGHRS, CDR2 YFSETQ. V lost 4 bases, J lost 0 bases, and 15 bases lay in between. The CDR3 has 16 amino acids. This CDR3 reads CASSPLQGGSTDTQYF. The CDR3 DNA sequence: TGCGCCAGCAGCCCCCTGCAGGGGGGGAGCACAGATACGCAGTATTTT.

The chain is built from TRBV6-1 and TRBJ2-5; 11 bases map to TRBD2. V lost 6 bases and J lost 3; bases outside the gene matches: 6. There are 15 residues in the CDR3. CDR1 and CDR2 from the germline V gene are MNHNS and SASEGT. Here the CDR3 DNA reads TGTGCCAGCAGGCAGACTAGCGGGGCAAAAGAGACCCAGTACTTC. Its translation: CASRQTSGAKETQYF.

The chain is built from TRBV9 and TRBJ2-1, with 9 bases fitting TRBD1. The ends lost 3 bases at V and 9 bases at J; junction bases unmatched: 10. Germline assignment: CDR1 SGDLS and CDR2 YYNGEE. The CDR3 length is 15 residues. The DNA for the CDR3 is TGTGCCAGCAGCGGAGGGACAGGGTCGAGGGTTGAGCAGTTCTTC. Protein sequence: CASSGGTGSRVEQFF.

This CDR3 is CASSLDFSKGNNEQFF. The CDR3 nucleotides are TGTGCCAGCAGCTTAGATTTTTCCAAAGGGAACAATGAGCAGTTCTTC. The chain is built from TRBV11-3 and TRBJ2-1; no clear D gene. CDR1 and CDR2 (germline): SGHNT, YENEEA. V lost 0 bases and J lost 5, with 14 bases in between. This CDR3 spans 16 amino acids.

The V gene is TRBV30, the J gene TRBJ1-6, with TRBD1 identical over 8 bases. CDR1 is GTSNPN and CDR2 is SVGIG in the germline V gene (reference sequence). The CDR3 runs to 16 residues. Trimming at V came to 3 bases and at J to 10 bases, leaving 14 bases not matched to a gene. Here the CDR3 DNA reads TGTGCCTGGAGCGCCGACAGGGGCCTCACGGGATCACCCCTCCACTTT. Encoded protein: CAWSADRGLTGSPLHF.

V is TRBV27 and J is TRBJ2-7, with a weak D call TRBD1 (6 bases). V shed 5 bases and J shed 0 bases, with 14 bases lying between them. The CDR3 spans 15 residues. Germline loops: CDR1 MNHEY, CDR2 SMNVEV (reference sequence). The CDR3 is CASSPRDISSYEQYF. In DNA, the CDR3 is TGTGCCAGCAGTCCCCGGGACATAAGCTCCTACGAGCAGTACTTC.

This chain joins TRBV19 and TRBJ2-7; D might be TRBD2 (7 bases). The CDR3 has 14 residues. Deletions cut 10 bases from V and 4 bases from J, with 20 bases between. Germline CDR1 reads LNHDA; CDR2 reads SQIVND (reference sequence). The CDR3 reads CATREGGLQYEQYF. The CDR3 nucleotides are TGTGCCACCCGAGAGGGGGGGCTACAGTACGAGCAGTACTTC.

The chain carries TRBV29-1 and TRBJ2-3; 14 bases map to TRBD2. The V and J ends lost 6 bases and 5 bases, in that order; junction bases with no gene match: 7. The CDR3 totals 15 residues. The germline CDR1 and CDR2 sequences are SQVTM and ANQGSEA. The CDR3 region is CSVRLAGGPGDTQYF. For the CDR3, the DNA is TGCAGCGTCAGACTAGCGGGAGGGCCCGGAGATACGCAGTATTTT.

The chain links TRBV7-2 to TRBJ1-1, with 8 bases aligning to TRBD1. The V gene end was trimmed by 5 bases and the J gene end by 7 bases; junction bases not matched to a gene: 12. Germline V gene sequence: CDR1 SGHTA, CDR2 FQGNSA. The CDR3 runs 15 residues. The CDR3 spells CASSPNAGQGGEAFF. In nucleotides, the CDR3 is TGTGCCAGCAGCCCTAACGCCGGACAGGGTGGTGAAGCTTTCTTT. Full variable domain (remainder filled in from reference TRBV7-2 and TRBJ1-1): GAGVSQSPSNKVTEKGKDVELRCDPISGHTALYWYRQSLGQGLEFLIYFQGNSAPDKSGLPSDRFSAERTGGSVSTLTIQRTQQEDSAVYLCASSPNAGQGGEAFFGQGTRLTVV.

This clone came up once. The chain couples TRBV2 to TRBJ1-5, with 7 bases identical to TRBD1. Germline CDR1 SNHLY, CDR2 FYNNEI. This CDR3 contains 15 residues. The V segment lost 7 bases and the J segment 0 bases; nucleotides outside the gene matches: 6. The CDR3 sequence: CASIRQGDSNQPQHF. The DNA for the CDR3 is TGTGCCAGCATTCGACAGGGTGATAGCAATCAGCCCCAGCATTTT.

V gene TRBV4-3 combines with J gene TRBJ1-3, with D possibly matching TRBD1 (5 bases). This CDR3 region has 17 residues. Trimming stripped 2 bases from V and 4 bases from J, with 18 bases between. CDR1 is LGHNA, CDR2 YSLEER, per germline. The CDR3 DNA is TGCGCCAGCAGCCAACGTAGGACACCTACACCAGGAAACACCATATATTTT. As protein: CASSQRRTPTPGNTIYF.

The chain employs TRBV27 and TRBJ2-7; possibly TRBD2 for D (6 bases). CDR1 and CDR2 (germline): MNHEY, SMNVEV (reference sequence). CDR3 length: 13 amino acids. V gave up 8 bases and J gave up 2 bases, with 13 bases separating them. CDR3 amino acids: CASSYWGAYEQYF. In DNA, the CDR3 is TGTGCCAGCTCCTATTGGGGGGCCTACGAGCAGTACTTC.

The chain couples TRBV15 to TRBJ1-4; a possible D gene is TRBD1 (5 bases). This CDR3 region has 14 residues. Germline V CDR1 and CDR2: LNHNV, YYDKDF (reference sequence). V was trimmed by 0 bases and J by 8 bases, leaving 10 bases between them. As DNA, the CDR3 is TGTGCCACCAGCAGAGAGACAGCTTCCGAAAAACTGTTTTTT. Translation: CATSRETASEKLFF.